These 29 T cell receptor beta chains originate from one sample sequenced in a study of blood T cell repertoires in COVID-19. Repertoires were generated with immunoSEQ multiplex PCR, while TCRdb's copy carries only in-frame clones and drops some. The table has just over 65,000 clones, nearly 90% seen once. The sequencing sample was made of peripheral blood. These receptors all stem from a man in his sixties with acute or convalescent COVID-19.

J is TRBJ2-7 and V is TRBV5-1; D is perhaps TRBD1 (5 bases). The V end was cut by 0 bases, the J end by 5 bases, with 15 bases between. CDR3 size: 15 residues. Germline lookup yields CDR1 SGHRS and CDR2 YFSETQ. As DNA, the CDR3 is TGCGCCAGCAGCTTGGAAGGGGTTTATAGGAACGAGCAGTACTTC. Its translation: CASSLEGVYRNEQYF.

J is TRBJ2-2 and V is TRBV2, with TRBD2 as a possible D gene (6 bases). Germline CDR1 SNHLY, CDR2 FYNNEI. CDR3 length equals 15 residues. Trimming removed 4 bases from V and 4 bases from J, with 13 bases in between. CDR3 DNA: TGTGCCAGCAGTGTATTGGGACTGATCACCGGGGAGCTGTTTTTT. This gives the protein CASSVLGLITGELFF.

V gene TRBV7-9 combines with J gene TRBJ2-2; possibly TRBD2 for D (5 bases). CDR3 size: 15 residues. V lost 1 base and J 4 bases, leaving 10 bases between the germline ends. CDR1 is SEHNR and CDR2 is FQNEAQ in the germline V gene (reference sequence). CDR3 in amino acids: CASSLVRGPTGELFF. In nucleotides, the CDR3 is TGTGCCAGCAGCTTAGTGCGAGGGCCCACCGGGGAGCTGTTTTTT.

The V gene is TRBV7-9, the J gene TRBJ2-1, with 11 bases matching TRBD1. Germline V lookup: CDR1 SEHNR, CDR2 FQNEAQ (reference sequence). Trimming removed 4 bases from V and 16 bases from J; junction bases left unmatched: 6. The CDR3 has 12 amino acids. CDR3 DNA: TGTGCCAGCAGCTACGGGGACAGGGGGTTTTTCTTC. Its translation: CASSYGDRGFFF.

This clone was counted once. This sequence joins TRBV5-6 and TRBJ1-1; weak D call: TRBD1 (5 bases). The CDR3 has 17 residues. The V end lost 4 bases, the J end lost 2 bases, and 21 bases lay between the germline ends. Germline CDR1 and CDR2: SGHDT and YYEEEE. CDR3 residues: CASSSMTAMLHNTEAFF. The CDR3 DNA sequence: TGTGCCAGCAGCAGTATGACAGCTATGCTCCACAACACTGAAGCTTTCTTT.

The chain uses TRBV30 and TRBJ2-6, with D possibly being TRBD2 (6 bases). Deletions cut 0 bases from V and 2 bases from J, with 14 bases between. The CDR3 length is 17 residues. Germline V gives CDR1 GTSNPN, CDR2 SVGIG (reference sequence). Written as DNA, the CDR3 is TGTGCCTGGAGTGTTCTCGGAGGGCGCGCTGGGGCCAACGTCCTGACTTTC. Translating gives CAWSVLGGRAGANVLTF.

This chain joins TRBV4-2 and TRBJ1-5; TRBD1 aligns across 7 bases. V trimming: 0 bases; J trimming: 7 bases; junction bases outside the gene matches: 12. Germline CDR1 is LGHNA and CDR2 is YNFKEQ. CDR3 length equals 17 residues. In nucleotides, the CDR3 is TGTGCCAGCAGCCAAGAAGTTGGCCAGGGGGAGAGGCAGCCCCAGCATTTT. Protein sequence: CASSQEVGQGERQPQHF.

The chain couples TRBV3-1 (or the pseudogene TRBV3-2) to TRBJ2-2, with D uncertain. CDR3 length: 14 residues. V was cut by 0 bases and J by 4 bases, with 6 bases left in between. Germline V gene lookup returns CDR1 LGHDT and CDR2 YNNKEL (reference sequence). The CDR3 nucleotides read TGTGCCAGCAGCCAAGATCACAGCACCGGGGAGCTGTTTTTT. Translating gives CASSQDHSTGELFF.

The chain recombines TRBV4-1 with TRBJ1-6, with D unclear. The germline gives CDR1 MGHRA, CDR2 YSYEKL. V was trimmed by 4 bases and J by 7 bases, leaving 14 bases between them. This CDR3 region has 15 residues. The CDR3 DNA is TGCGCCAGCAGCCCTATACAGATCTCGAATTCACCCCTCCACTTT. This encodes CASSPIQISNSPLHF.

The rearrangement links TRBV5-6 to TRBJ1-2, with D uncertain. Germline CDR1 SGHDT, CDR2 YYEEEE. This CDR3 has 14 residues. Trimming took off 0 bases at V and 4 bases at J, with 10 bases between the two ends. The CDR3 bases are TGTGCCAGCAGCTTGGACAGTAGTAGCTATGGCTACACCTTC. The encoded protein is CASSLDSSSYGYTF. Supplemented by reference TRBV5-6 and TRBJ1-2, the full variable domain reads DAGVTQSPTHLIKTRGQQVTLRCSPKSGHDTVSWYQQALGQGPQFIFQYYEEEERQRGNFPDRFSGHQFPNYSSELNVNALLLGDSALYLCASSLDSSSYGYTFGSGTRLTVV.

The DNA for the CDR3 is TGCGCCAGCAGCTTGACAGGGGTGAGCACTGAAGCTTTCTTT. Its translation: CASSLTGVSTEAFF. The chain carries TRBV5-1 and TRBJ1-1; 7 nucleotides match TRBD1. The junction had 4 bases not matched to a gene; V was cut back by 1 base and J by 4 bases. The CDR3 length is 14 residues. CDR1 and CDR2 (germline): SGHRS, YFSETQ.

Only a few counts were recorded for this clone. The CDR3: CASSLTTTPDYGYTF. CDR3 coding DNA: TGTGCCAGCAGCCTTACCACCACTCCTGACTATGGCTACACCTTC. V is TRBV5-5 and J is TRBJ1-2; D gene uncertain. Germline values: CDR1 SGHKS, CDR2 YYEKEE (reference sequence). V was cut by 4 bases and J by 3 bases, with 16 bases left in between. The CDR3 sequence is 15 residues long.

The gene calls are TRBV6-5 and TRBJ1-2; the match to TRBD1 covers 7 bases. The V segment lost 5 bases and the J segment 0 bases; nucleotides outside the gene matches: 3. CDR1 is MNHEY, CDR2 SVGAGI, per germline. This CDR3 has 14 residues. The CDR3 DNA reads TGTGCCAGCAGTACAGGGGCAGCTAACTATGGCTACACCTTC. Amino acid sequence: CASSTGAANYGYTF.

The chain is built from TRBV4-1 and TRBJ2-7, with 7 bases identical to TRBD1. Germline-derived CDR1 and CDR2 are MGHRA and YSYEKL. V lost 1 base to trimming and J lost 3 bases; unmatched junction nucleotides: 6. The CDR3 is 15 residues long. The CDR3 region is CASSQAITGVYEQYF. The DNA for the CDR3 is TGCGCCAGCAGCCAAGCTATTACAGGGGTCTACGAGCAGTACTTC.

CDR3 sequence (DNA): TGTGCCAGTAGTATAGACAGAGGAGGGTCCGAGCAGTACTTC. Translated: CASSIDRGGSEQYF. This sequence joins TRBV19 and TRBJ2-7; a possible D gene is TRBD2 (6 bases). With 0 bases removed from V and 6 bases from J, the gap between germline ends came to 12 bases. The CDR3 sequence is 14 residues long. CDR1 is LNHDA and CDR2 is SQIVND in the germline V gene (reference sequence).

This clone was picked up one time. The chain links TRBV2 to TRBJ1-6; D remains unclear. Deletions cut 8 bases from V and 0 bases from J, with 11 bases between. Germline V CDR1 and CDR2: SNHLY, FYNNEI. The CDR3 extends over 15 amino acids. DNA of the CDR3: TGTGCCAGCGGTAGGGAGAGCTCCTATAATTCACCCCTCCACTTT. Protein: CASGRESSYNSPLHF.

The chain has TRBV6-6 and TRBJ1-1; the D is unclear. The CDR3 totals 14 residues. Trimming took off 4 bases at V and 1 base at J, with 10 bases between the two ends. Germline CDR1 is MNHNY and CDR2 is SVGAGI (reference sequence). The chain's CDR3 is CASSWNRPNTEAFF. CDR3 nucleotide sequence: TGTGCCAGCAGTTGGAACAGACCGAACACTGAAGCTTTCTTT.

V and J are TRBV27 and TRBJ1-1; D possibly corresponds to TRBD1 (5 bases). The CDR3 runs 13 residues. Germline-derived CDR1 and CDR2 are MNHEY and SMNVEV (reference sequence). V was shortened by 5 bases and J by 1 base, with 8 bases between the two germline ends. CDR3 DNA: TGTGCCAGCAGTCCAAGGGGGAACACTGAAGCTTTCTTT. Protein: CASSPRGNTEAFF.

The chain recombines TRBV3-1 (or the pseudogene TRBV3-2) with TRBJ1-1, with 7 bases lining up with TRBD1. Germline-derived CDR1 and CDR2 are LGHDT and YNNKEL (reference sequence). This CDR3 is 15 amino acids long. V was clipped by 4 bases and J by 11 bases; unmatched bases: 16. Here the CDR3 DNA reads TGTGCCAGCAGCCGGCGGGACAGTTGGTCGCGGTATGCTTTCTTT. Translated, it gives CASSRRDSWSRYAFF.

This clone was found a few times. This chain connects TRBV2 to TRBJ1-5; D is unresolved. Trimming shortened V by 8 bases and J by 5 bases, and 13 bases separated the two germline ends. CDR3 length: 13 amino acids. Per germline, CDR1 SNHLY and CDR2 FYNNEI. In nucleotides, the CDR3 is TGTGCCAGCGGAGAGGGCCGCTATCAGCCCCAGCATTTT. It is translated as CASGEGRYQPQHF. Based on the CDR3 plus reference TRBV2 and TRBJ1-5, the full variable domain is EPEVTQTPSHQVTQMGQEVILRCVPISNHLYFYWYRQILGQKVEFLVSFYNNEISEKSEIFDDQFSVERPDGSNFTLKIRSTKLEDSAMYFCASGEGRYQPQHFGDGTRLSIL.

V and J are TRBV19 and TRBJ2-3; possible D gene TRBD2, 6 bases. Germline V lookup: CDR1 LNHDA, CDR2 SQIVND (reference sequence). V was trimmed by 6 bases and J by 6 bases, leaving 10 bases between them. CDR3 length: 12 amino acids. Here the CDR3 reads CASRGGADTQYF. In DNA, the CDR3 is TGTGCCAGTAGGGGGGGTGCGGATACGCAGTATTTT.

V and J are TRBV9 and TRBJ1-6; possibly TRBD1 for D (6 bases). Germline CDR1 and CDR2: SGDLS and YYNGEE. V was trimmed by 3 bases and J by 0 bases, leaving 7 bases between them. The CDR3 has 15 amino acids. DNA of the CDR3: TGTGCCAGCAGCGAGGGGGTCTCCTATAATTCACCCCTCCACTTT. Protein sequence: CASSEGVSYNSPLHF.

This rearrangement joins TRBV6-5 to TRBJ2-7; D remains unclear. The CDR3 has 11 amino acids. V lost 7 bases to trimming and J lost 2 bases, with 6 bases between them. Germline V gives CDR1 MNHEY, CDR2 SVGAGI. This chain's CDR3 is CASTVAYEQYF. CDR3 nucleotide sequence: TGTGCCAGCACGGTGGCCTACGAGCAGTACTTC.

CDR3 coding DNA: TGTGCCAGCAGCGAACGGGGGATGCTCTATGGCTACACCTTC. It encodes CASSERGMLYGYTF. The rearrangement uses TRBV3-1 (or the pseudogene TRBV3-2) and TRBJ1-2, with D possibly TRBD1 on 5 matching bases. Trimming removed 5 bases from V and 4 bases from J, with 14 bases in between. This CDR3 is 14 amino acids long. In germline, CDR1 is LGHDT, CDR2 YNNKEL (reference sequence).

As to this clone: The junction departs from germline at one end; a sequencing error may be responsible. The rearrangement joins TRBV7-7 to TRBJ2-7; possibly TRBD2 for D (6 bases). CDR3 size: 15 residues. Germline V gene sequence: CDR1 SSHAT, CDR2 FNYEAQ (reference sequence). In DNA form, the CDR3 reads TGTGCTAGCAGCTTAGGGGAGGTGGGGTCCTACGAGCAGTACTTC. Translated, it gives CASSLGEVGSYEQYF.

This clone turned up a few times. V and J are TRBV6-6 and TRBJ1-3; 7 bases are shared with TRBD1. The CDR3 extends over 16 amino acids. V trimming: 6 bases; J trimming: 1 base; junction bases outside the gene matches: 9. Germline V gene data show CDR1 as MNHNY and CDR2 as SVGAGI (reference sequence). CDR3 sequence reads: CASRDWTGTSGNTIYF. For the CDR3, the DNA is TGTGCCAGCAGAGACTGGACAGGCACATCTGGAAACACCATATATTTT.

V usage is TRBV7-9 and J usage is TRBJ1-6; 7 nucleotides match TRBD1. V lost 5 bases to trimming and J lost 5 bases; unmatched junction nucleotides: 9. Germline V gene sequence: CDR1 SEHNR, CDR2 FQNEAQ (reference sequence). The CDR3 sequence is 16 residues long. CDR3 amino acids: CASSDDTGTDNSPLHF. In DNA form, the CDR3 reads TGTGCCAGCAGCGATGACACCGGGACAGATAATTCACCCCTCCACTTT.

This chain uses TRBV7-2 with TRBJ2-7; 7 bases map to TRBD2. Germline V gene data show CDR1 as SGHTA and CDR2 as FQGNSA. V trimming: 5 bases; J trimming: 3 bases; junction bases outside the gene matches: 10. The length of the CDR3 is 15 residues. The CDR3 DNA reads TGTGCCAGCAGCCCCCAGCTTTCGGGGGGCTACGAGCAGTACTTC. This translates into CASSPQLSGGYEQYF.

This chain links TRBV30 with TRBJ2-3; the D gene is possibly TRBD2 (6 bases). Looked up from germline, CDR1 is GTSNPN and CDR2 is SVGIG (reference sequence). The V end was cut by 4 bases, the J end by 3 bases, with 8 bases between. The CDR3 consists of 12 residues. In nucleotides, the CDR3 is TGTGCCTGGAACCGGGGGACAGATACGCAGTATTTT. Its protein product is CAWNRGTDTQYF. Full variable domain (remainder filled in from reference TRBV30 and TRBJ2-3): SQTIHQWPATLVQPVGSPLSLECTVEGTSNPNLYWYRQAAGRGLQLLFYSVGIGQISSEVPQNLSASRPQDRQFILSSKKLLLSDSGFYLCAWNRGTDTQYFGPGTRLTVL.